The present entry profiles one T cell receptor (beta chain) with its context. This sample was taken from a study of blood T cell repertoires in COVID-19. Some clones are missing from TCRdb's copy, which holds only in-frame ones; the method was immunoSEQ multiplex PCR. The profile covers roughly 330,000 clones, with around 87% appearing a single time and 3% to 4% taken by the ten largest. The CDR3 has 21 amino acids. In germline, CDR1 is SNHLY, CDR2 FYNNEI. V lost 5 bases to trimming and J lost 0 bases; unmatched junction nucleotides: 20. The sample comprised peripheral blood. V is TRBV2 and J is TRBJ2-1; 9 nucleotides line up with TRBD2. This TCR was recovered from a woman between 50 and 59 years old with active or convalescent COVID-19. CDR3 coding DNA: TGTGCCAGCAGTACATCGAGCGGGGGGCCACGCTCCCGCAGCTCCTACAATGAGCAGTTCTTC. Its protein is CASSTSSGGPRSRSSYNEQFF.